One T cell receptor (beta chain) is described in this entry. The germline gives CDR1 MDHEN, CDR2 SYDVKM. After removal of 6 bases from V and 5 bases from J, the junction contained 8 bases not matched to a gene. CDR3 length equals 14 residues. This sample was included in a study of T cell changes during pregnancy in multiple sclerosis. TCRdb's copy holds only in-frame clones and misses some; the assay was immunoSEQ multiplex PCR. The sample yields about 130,000 clones, roughly 96% seen once. This material consisted of peripheral blood, taken after pregnancy. V is TRBV28 and J is TRBJ1-1; TRBD1 agrees at 8 bases. The receptor's source is a female donor with multiple sclerosis, enrolled in a pregnancy study. The DNA of the CDR3 is TGTGCCAGCAGCCCTGGACAGGGAGAAACTGAAGCTTTCTTT. Its translation is CASSPGQGETEAFF.